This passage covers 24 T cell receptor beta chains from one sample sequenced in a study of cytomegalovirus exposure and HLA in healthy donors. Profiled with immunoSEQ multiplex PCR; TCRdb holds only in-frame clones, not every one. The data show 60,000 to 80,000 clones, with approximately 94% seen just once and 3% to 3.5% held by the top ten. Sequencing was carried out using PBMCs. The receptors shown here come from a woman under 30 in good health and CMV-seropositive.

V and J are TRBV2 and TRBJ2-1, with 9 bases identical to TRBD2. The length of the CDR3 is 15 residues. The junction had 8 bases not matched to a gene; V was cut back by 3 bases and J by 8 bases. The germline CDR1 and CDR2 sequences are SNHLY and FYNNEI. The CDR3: CASSDLAGGPYEQFF. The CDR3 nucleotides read TGTGCCAGCAGTGATCTGGCGGGAGGGCCTTATGAGCAGTTCTTC.

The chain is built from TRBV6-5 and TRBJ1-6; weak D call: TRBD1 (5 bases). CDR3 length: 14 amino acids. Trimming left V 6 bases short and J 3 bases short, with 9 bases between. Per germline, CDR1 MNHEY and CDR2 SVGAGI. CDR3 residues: CASRPDSYNSPLHF. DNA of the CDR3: TGTGCCAGCAGGCCTGACAGCTATAATTCACCCCTCCACTTT.

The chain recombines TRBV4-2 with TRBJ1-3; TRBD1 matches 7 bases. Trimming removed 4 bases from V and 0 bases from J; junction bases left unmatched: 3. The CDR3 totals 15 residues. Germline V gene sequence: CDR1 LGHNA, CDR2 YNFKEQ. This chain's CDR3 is CASSRTGDSGNTIYF. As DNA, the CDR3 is TGTGCCAGCAGCCGAACAGGGGACTCTGGAAACACCATATATTTT.

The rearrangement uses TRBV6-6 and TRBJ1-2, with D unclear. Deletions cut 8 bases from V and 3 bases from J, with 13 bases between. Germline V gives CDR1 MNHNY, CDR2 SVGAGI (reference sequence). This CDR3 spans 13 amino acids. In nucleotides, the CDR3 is TGTGCCAGCTCATCCGACACAGACTATGGCTACACCTTC. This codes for CASSSDTDYGYTF.

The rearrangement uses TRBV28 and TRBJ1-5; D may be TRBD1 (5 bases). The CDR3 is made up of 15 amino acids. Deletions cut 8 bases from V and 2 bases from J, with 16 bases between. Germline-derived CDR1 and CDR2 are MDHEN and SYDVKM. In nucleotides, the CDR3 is TGTGCCAGCTTTGGCAGGGCCCGGGGCAATCAGCCCCAGCATTTT. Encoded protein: CASFGRARGNQPQHF.

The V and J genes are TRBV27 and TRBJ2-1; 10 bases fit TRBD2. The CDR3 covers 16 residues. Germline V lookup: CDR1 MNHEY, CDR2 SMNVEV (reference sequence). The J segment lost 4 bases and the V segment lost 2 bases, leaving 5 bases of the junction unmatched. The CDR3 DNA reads TGTGCCAGCAGTTTAATCGCTAGCGGGGGATACAATGAGCAGTTCTTC. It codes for CASSLIASGGYNEQFF.

CDR3 sequence: CSVGRQGLNEQFF. CDR3 sequence (DNA): TGCAGCGTTGGCCGACAGGGTTTGAATGAGCAGTTCTTC. This sequence joins TRBV29-1 and TRBJ2-1; TRBD1 aligns across 7 bases. CDR1 is SQVTM and CDR2 is ANQGSEA in the germline V gene. J was trimmed by 7 bases and V by 4 bases; bases with no gene match: 7. This CDR3 contains 13 residues.

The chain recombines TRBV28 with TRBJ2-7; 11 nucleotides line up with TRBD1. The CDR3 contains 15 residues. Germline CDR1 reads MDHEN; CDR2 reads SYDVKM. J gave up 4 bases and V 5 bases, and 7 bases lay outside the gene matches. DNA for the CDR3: TGTGCCAGCAGTCCCCCCGGGACAGGGGGTTACGAGCAGTACTTC. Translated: CASSPPGTGGYEQYF.

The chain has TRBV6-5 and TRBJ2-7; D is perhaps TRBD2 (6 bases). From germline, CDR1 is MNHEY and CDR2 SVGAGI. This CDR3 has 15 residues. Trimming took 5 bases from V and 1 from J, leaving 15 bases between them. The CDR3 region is CASSPFRDSSYEQYF. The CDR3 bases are TGTGCCAGCAGTCCTTTCCGGGACTCGTCCTACGAGCAGTACTTC.

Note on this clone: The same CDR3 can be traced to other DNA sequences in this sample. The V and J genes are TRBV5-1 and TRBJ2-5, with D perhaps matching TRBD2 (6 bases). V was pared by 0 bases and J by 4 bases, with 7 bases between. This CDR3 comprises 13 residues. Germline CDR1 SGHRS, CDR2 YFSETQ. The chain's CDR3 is CASSLGGGETQYF. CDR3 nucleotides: TGCGCCAGCAGCTTGGGGGGAGGAGAGACCCAGTACTTC. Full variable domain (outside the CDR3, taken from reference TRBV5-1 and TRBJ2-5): KAGVTQTPRYLIKTRGQQVTLSCSPISGHRSVSWYQQTPGQGLQFLFEYFSETQRNKGNFPGRFSGRQFSNSRSEMNVSTLELGDSALYLCASSLGGGETQYFGPGTRLLVL.

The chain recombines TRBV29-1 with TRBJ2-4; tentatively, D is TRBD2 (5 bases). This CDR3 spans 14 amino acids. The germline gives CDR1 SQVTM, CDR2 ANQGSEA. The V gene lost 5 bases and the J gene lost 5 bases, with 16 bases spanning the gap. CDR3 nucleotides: TGCAGCGTTCGAACTAGATTATCCGAAAACATTCAGTACTTC. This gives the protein CSVRTRLSENIQYF. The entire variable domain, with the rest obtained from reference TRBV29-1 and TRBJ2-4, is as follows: SAVISQKPSRDICQRGTSLTIQCQVDSQVTMMFWYRQQPGQSLTLIATANQGSEATYESGFVIDKFPISRPNLTFSTLTVSNMSPEDSSIYLCSVRTRLSENIQYFGAGTRLSVL.

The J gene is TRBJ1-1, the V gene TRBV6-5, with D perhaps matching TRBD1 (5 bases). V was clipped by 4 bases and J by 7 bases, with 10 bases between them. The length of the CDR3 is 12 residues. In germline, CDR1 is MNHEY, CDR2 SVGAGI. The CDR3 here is CASSSGPGEAFF. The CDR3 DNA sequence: TGTGCCAGCAGTTCAGGGCCCGGTGAAGCTTTCTTT.

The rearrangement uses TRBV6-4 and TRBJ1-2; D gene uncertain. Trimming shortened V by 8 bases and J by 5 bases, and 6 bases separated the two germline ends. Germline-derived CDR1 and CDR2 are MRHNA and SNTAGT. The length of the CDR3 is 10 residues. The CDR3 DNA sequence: TGTGCCAGCTCCTTTTATGGCTACACCTTC. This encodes CASSFYGYTF.

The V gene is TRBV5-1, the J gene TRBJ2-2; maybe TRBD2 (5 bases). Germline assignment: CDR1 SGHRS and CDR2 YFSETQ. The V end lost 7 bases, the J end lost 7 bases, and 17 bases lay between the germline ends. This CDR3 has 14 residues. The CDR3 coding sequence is TGCGCCAGCCTTCTAAGTATTGGAGGCGGGGAGCTGTTTTTT. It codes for CASLLSIGGGELFF.

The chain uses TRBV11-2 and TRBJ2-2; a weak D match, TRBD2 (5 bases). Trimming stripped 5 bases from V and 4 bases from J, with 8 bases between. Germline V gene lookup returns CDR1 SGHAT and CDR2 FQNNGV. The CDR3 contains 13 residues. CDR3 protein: CASSHSVTGELFF. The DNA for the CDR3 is TGTGCCAGCAGCCATAGCGTCACCGGGGAGCTGTTTTTT. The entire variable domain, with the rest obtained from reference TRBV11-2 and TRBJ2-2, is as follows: EAGVAQSPRYKIIEKRQSVAFWCNPISGHATLYWYQQILGQGPKLLIQFQNNGVVDDSQLPKDRFSAERLKGVDSTLKIQPAKLEDSAVYLCASSHSVTGELFFGEGSRLTVL.

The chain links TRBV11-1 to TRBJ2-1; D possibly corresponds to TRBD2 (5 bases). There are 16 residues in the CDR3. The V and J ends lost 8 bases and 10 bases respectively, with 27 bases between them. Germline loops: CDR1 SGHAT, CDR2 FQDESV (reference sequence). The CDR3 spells CASGLSARQPGKEQFF. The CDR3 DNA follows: TGTGCCAGCGGTCTTTCGGCAAGGCAGCCCGGGAAGGAGCAGTTCTTC.

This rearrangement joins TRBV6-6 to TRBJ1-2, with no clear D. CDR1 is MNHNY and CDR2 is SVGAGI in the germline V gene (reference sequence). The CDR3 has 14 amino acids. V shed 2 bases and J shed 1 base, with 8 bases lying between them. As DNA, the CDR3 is TGTGCCAGCAGTTACGAGAAGATTAACTATGGCTACACCTTC. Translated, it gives CASSYEKINYGYTF.

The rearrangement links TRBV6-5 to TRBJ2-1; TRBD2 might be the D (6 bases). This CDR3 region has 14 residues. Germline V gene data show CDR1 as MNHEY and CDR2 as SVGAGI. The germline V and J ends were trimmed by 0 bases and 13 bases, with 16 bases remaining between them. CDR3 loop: CASSYSRERSPQFF. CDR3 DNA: TGTGCCAGCAGTTACTCTCGGGAGCGAAGCCCCCAGTTCTTC.

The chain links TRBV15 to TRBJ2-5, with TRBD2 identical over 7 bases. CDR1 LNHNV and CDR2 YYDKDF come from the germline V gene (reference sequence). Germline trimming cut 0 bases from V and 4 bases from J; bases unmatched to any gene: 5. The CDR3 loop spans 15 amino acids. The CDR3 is CATSRDRGGGETQYF. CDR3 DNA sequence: TGTGCCACCAGCAGAGACCGTGGCGGGGGAGAGACCCAGTACTTC.

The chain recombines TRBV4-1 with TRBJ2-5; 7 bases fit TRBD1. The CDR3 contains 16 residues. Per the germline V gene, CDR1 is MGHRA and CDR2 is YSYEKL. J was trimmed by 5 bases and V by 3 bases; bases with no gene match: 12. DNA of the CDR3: TGCGCCAGCAGCCAGCACTACAGGGGAGCTGGTGAGACCCAGTACTTC. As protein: CASSQHYRGAGETQYF.

CDR3 sequence (DNA): TGTGCCAGCAGCTTACTAGCGGGATCTGATGAGCAGTTCTTC. Protein sequence: CASSLLAGSDEQFF. This chain uses TRBV11-3 with TRBJ2-1; 9 bases align to TRBD2. V lost 2 bases, J lost 8 bases, and 4 bases stayed unmatched. The CDR3 contains 14 residues. Per the germline V gene, CDR1 is SGHNT and CDR2 is YENEEA.

CDR3 nucleotide sequence: TGTGCCAGCAGCTTAGGTCCAACAGGGGGCGGCACTGAAGCTTTCTTT. It specifies CASSLGPTGGGTEAFF. This sequence joins TRBV7-9 and TRBJ1-1; the match to TRBD1 covers 9 bases. CDR1 SEHNR and CDR2 FQNEAQ come from the germline V gene (reference sequence). Losses at the gene ends were 1 base for V and 4 bases for J; bases not matched to a gene: 7. The CDR3 length is 16 residues. The full variable domain, rest sourced from reference TRBV7-9 and TRBJ1-1, is DTGVSQNPRHKITKRGQNVTFRCDPISEHNRLYWYRQTLGQGPEFLTYFQNEAQLEKSRLLSDRFSAERPKGSFSTLEIQRTEQGDSAMYLCASSLGPTGGGTEAFFGQGTRLTVV.

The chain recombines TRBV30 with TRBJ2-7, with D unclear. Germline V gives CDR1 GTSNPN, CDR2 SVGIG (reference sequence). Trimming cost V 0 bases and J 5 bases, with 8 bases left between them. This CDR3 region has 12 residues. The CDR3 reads CAWSVTEDEQYF. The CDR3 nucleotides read TGTGCCTGGAGTGTAACTGAGGACGAGCAGTACTTC. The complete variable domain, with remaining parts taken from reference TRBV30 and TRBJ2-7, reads SQTIHQWPATLVQPVGSPLSLECTVEGTSNPNLYWYRQAAGRGLQLLFYSVGIGQISSEVPQNLSASRPQDRQFILSSKKLLLSDSGFYLCAWSVTEDEQYFGPGTRLTVT.

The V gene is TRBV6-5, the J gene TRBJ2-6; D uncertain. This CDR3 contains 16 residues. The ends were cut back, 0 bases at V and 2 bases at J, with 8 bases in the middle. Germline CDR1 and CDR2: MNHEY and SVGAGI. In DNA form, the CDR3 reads TGTGCCAGCAGTTACTCGCGATCGGCTGGGGCCAACGTCCTGACTTTC. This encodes CASSYSRSAGANVLTF.